The 13 T cell receptor beta chains below all came from one sample that was sequenced in a study of cytomegalovirus exposure and HLA in healthy donors. Sequencing was performed with immunoSEQ multiplex PCR; in TCRdb, only in-frame clones are kept and a portion is missing. Of roughly 120,000 clones listed, approximately 88% are singletons. The specimen was PBMCs. These receptor sequences come from a woman aged 18-29 years in good health and CMV-seropositive.

Worth noting for this clone: This may stem from a read error, because a much larger clone lies one nucleotide away. The chain couples TRBV6-1 to TRBJ1-2; 10 bases align to TRBD1. The ends lost 2 bases at V and 4 bases at J; junction bases unmatched: 1. CDR1 and CDR2 (germline): MNHNS, SASEGT. The CDR3 consists of 14 residues. The CDR3 region is CASSERTGGYGYTF. CDR3 DNA sequence: TGTGCCAGCAGTGAAAGGACAGGGGGCTATGGCTACACCTTC.

The chain links TRBV6-5 to TRBJ1-1, with D perhaps matching TRBD1 (6 bases). Germline CDR1 MNHEY, CDR2 SVGAGI. The CDR3 has 14 amino acids. Trimming stripped 6 bases from V and 5 bases from J, with 16 bases between. As DNA, the CDR3 is TGTGCCAGCAGCCAAGGGGGGGGAGGAACTGAAGCTTTCTTT. This encodes CASSQGGGGTEAFF.

The chain links TRBV7-2 to TRBJ1-2, with 7 nucleotides matching TRBD1. Looked up from germline, CDR1 is SGHTA and CDR2 is FQGNSA. Trimming at V came to 1 base and at J to 3 bases, leaving 5 bases not matched to a gene. The CDR3 is made up of 15 amino acids. CDR3 in amino acids: CASSLGDRVDYGYTF. The CDR3, as DNA: TGTGCCAGCAGCTTAGGAGACAGGGTCGACTATGGCTACACCTTC.

The chain employs TRBV4-2 and TRBJ1-1, with D unresolved. The V end was cut by 0 bases, the J end by 3 bases, with 5 bases between. CDR1 and CDR2 from the germline V gene are LGHNA and YNFKEQ. The CDR3 consists of 13 residues. The CDR3 DNA sequence: TGTGCCAGCAGCCAAGATTCGGACACTGAAGCTTTCTTT. It yields the protein CASSQDSDTEAFF.

The chain carries TRBV19 and TRBJ1-5; D not resolved. The CDR3 has 14 amino acids. V was clipped by 6 bases and J by 5 bases, with 14 bases between them. Germline V gene data show CDR1 as LNHDA and CDR2 as SQIVND (reference sequence). The CDR3 region is CASSDPGRDQPQHF. The CDR3 bases are TGTGCCAGTAGCGACCCCGGGCGGGATCAGCCCCAGCATTTT.

This clone was detected many times. The chain couples TRBV18 to TRBJ2-5; possible D gene TRBD1, 5 bases. V dropped 0 bases and J dropped 3 bases, with 11 bases sitting between them. This CDR3 region has 15 residues. Germline V gene data show CDR1 as KGHSH and CDR2 as LQKENI. The CDR3 sequence: CASSPPTAGKETQYF. In DNA, the CDR3 is TGTGCCAGCTCACCACCGACGGCAGGGAAAGAGACCCAGTACTTC.

The rearrangement joins TRBV7-9 to TRBJ2-1; TRBD2 matches at 12 bases. The ends lost 5 bases at V and 4 bases at J; junction bases unmatched: 12. This CDR3 has 18 residues. CDR1 SEHNR and CDR2 FQNEAQ come from the germline V gene (reference sequence). The CDR3 bases are TGTGCCAGCAGCAAACGAACCCGACTAGCGGGAGAGTACAATGAGCAGTTCTTC. This gives the protein CASSKRTRLAGEYNEQFF. The complete variable domain, with remaining parts taken from reference TRBV7-9 and TRBJ2-1, reads DTGVSQNPRHKITKRGQNVTFRCDPISEHNRLYWYRQTLGQGPEFLTYFQNEAQLEKSRLLSDRFSAERPKGSFSTLEIQRTEQGDSAMYLCASSKRTRLAGEYNEQFFGPGTRLTVL.

The chain has TRBV5-1 and TRBJ1-5, with D maybe TRBD1 (5 bases). The germline gives CDR1 SGHRS, CDR2 YFSETQ. The CDR3 covers 14 residues. Trimming left V 0 bases short and J 7 bases short, with 11 bases between. CDR3 sequence (DNA): TGCGCCAGCAGCTTGGAGGGGCAAAGGCAGCCCCAGCATTTT. Protein product: CASSLEGQRQPQHF.

The CDR3 nucleotides read TGCGCCAGCAGCCCGGGACAGGGACGGGATACGCAGTATTTT. This encodes CASSPGQGRDTQYF. The chain combines TRBV5-1 with TRBJ2-3; 9 bases are a match to TRBD1. This CDR3 is built from 14 residues. Germline CDR1 reads SGHRS; CDR2 reads YFSETQ. The V segment lost 4 bases and the J segment 6 bases; nucleotides outside the gene matches: 6.

This sequence joins TRBV25-1 and TRBJ2-3, with D unresolved. The CDR3 is 14 amino acids. Trimming left V 7 bases short and J 0 bases short, with 11 bases between. CDR1 is MGHDK, CDR2 SYGVNS, per germline. The CDR3 DNA sequence: TGTGCCAGCATCCTTTCCGGGAGCACAGATACGCAGTATTTT. Its translation: CASILSGSTDTQYF. The variable domain in full, completed from reference TRBV25-1 and TRBJ2-3, reads EADIYQTPRYLVIGTGKKITLECSQTMGHDKMYWYQQDPGMELHLIHYSYGVNSTEKGDLSSESTVSRIRTEHFPLTLESARPSHTSQYLCASILSGSTDTQYFGPGTRLTVL.

This chain joins TRBV7-9 and TRBJ1-1, with D possibly matching TRBD1 (5 bases). The CDR3 runs 14 residues. Trimming shortened V by 5 bases and J by 3 bases, and 13 bases separated the two germline ends. Germline V CDR1 and CDR2: SEHNR, FQNEAQ (reference sequence). In DNA, the CDR3 is TGTGCCAGCAGCCCTCCAGGGTGGGACACTGAAGCTTTCTTT. It translates to CASSPPGWDTEAFF.

The V gene is TRBV7-6, the J gene TRBJ2-1; tentatively, D is TRBD1 (6 bases). Germline CDR1 reads SGHVS; CDR2 reads FNYEAQ. V lost 5 bases and J 4 bases, leaving 9 bases between the germline ends. This CDR3 is 13 amino acids long. DNA of the CDR3: TGTGCCAGCAGCCCGGACAGTTACAATGAGCAGTTCTTC. It specifies CASSPDSYNEQFF.

This CDR3 reads CASSLTATGTSVSGANVLTF. The CDR3 region has the DNA TGTGCCAGCAGCTTAACTGCAACCGGGACTAGCGTCTCTGGGGCCAACGTCCTGACTTTC. The rearrangement uses TRBV7-3 and TRBJ2-6; 10 positions agree with TRBD2. Germline values: CDR1 SGHTA, CDR2 FQGTGA. V gave up 0 bases and J gave up 0 bases; unmatched junction bases: 8. The CDR3 consists of 20 residues.